This T cell receptor (beta chain) is from a study of a mutant IDH1 vaccine in newly diagnosed glioma. Study context: First vaccine doses came 4-6 weeks after radiotherapy alone, or with temozolomide cycles.

Time point meaning: week 11, during vaccination. Every vaccine dose comprised 300 ug of mutant IDH1 20-mer peptide plus topical imiquimod. Regarding this clone: What it binds is not known.

Germline V lookup: CDR1 SGHTA, CDR2 FQGNSA. Losses at the gene ends were 5 bases for V and 1 base for J; bases not matched to a gene: 9. The CDR3 loop spans 16 amino acids. Generated by immunoSEQ multiplex PCR, the TCRdb table keeps only in-frame clones and is missing some. The data hold around 25,000 clones, with 70% to 80% observed a single time. The source was PBMCs, collected from a glioma patient whose treatment included an IDH1 peptide vaccine. This clonotype originated in a woman aged 18-29 years with glioma. V is TRBV7-2 and J is TRBJ2-7; 9 bases align to TRBD2. CDR3 in DNA: TGTGCCAGCAGCCAGGACGGGACTAGCTTTTCCTACGAGCAGTACTTC. It is translated as CASSQDGTSFSYEQYF. Supplemented by reference TRBV7-2 and TRBJ2-7, the full variable domain reads GAGVSQSPSNKVTEKGKDVELRCDPISGHTALYWYRQSLGQGLEFLIYFQGNSAPDKSGLPSDRFSAERTGGSVSTLTIQRTQQEDSAVYLCASSQDGTSFSYEQYFGPGTRLTVT.